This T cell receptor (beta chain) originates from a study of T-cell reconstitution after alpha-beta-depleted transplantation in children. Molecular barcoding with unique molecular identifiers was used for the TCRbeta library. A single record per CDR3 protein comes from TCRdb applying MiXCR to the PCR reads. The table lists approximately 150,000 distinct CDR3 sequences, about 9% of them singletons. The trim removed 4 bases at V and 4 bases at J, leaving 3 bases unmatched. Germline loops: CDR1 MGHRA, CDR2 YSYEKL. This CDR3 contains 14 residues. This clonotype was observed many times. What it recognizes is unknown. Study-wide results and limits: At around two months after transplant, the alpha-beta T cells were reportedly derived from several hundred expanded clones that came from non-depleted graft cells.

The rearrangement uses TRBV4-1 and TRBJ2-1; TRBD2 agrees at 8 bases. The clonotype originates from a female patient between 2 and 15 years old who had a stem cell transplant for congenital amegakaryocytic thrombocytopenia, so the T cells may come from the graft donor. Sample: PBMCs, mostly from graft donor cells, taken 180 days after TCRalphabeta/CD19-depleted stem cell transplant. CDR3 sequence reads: CASSLAGKYNEQFF. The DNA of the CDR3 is TGCGCCAGCAGCCTAGCGGGAAAATACAATGAGCAGTTCTTC.